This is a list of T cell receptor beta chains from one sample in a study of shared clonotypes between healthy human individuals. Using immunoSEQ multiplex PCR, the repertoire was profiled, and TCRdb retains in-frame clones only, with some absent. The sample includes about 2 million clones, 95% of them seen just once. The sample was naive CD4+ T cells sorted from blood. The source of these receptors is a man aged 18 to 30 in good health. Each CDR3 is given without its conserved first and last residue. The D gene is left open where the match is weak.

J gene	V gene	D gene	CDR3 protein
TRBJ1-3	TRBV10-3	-	AISDKGDGSGNTIY
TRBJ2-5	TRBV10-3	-	AISPGTFGETQY
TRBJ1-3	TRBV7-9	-	ASSLTTTGLGNTIY
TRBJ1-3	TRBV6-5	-	ASSQGFSGNTIY
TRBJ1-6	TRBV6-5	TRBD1	ASSLGQGSGSPLH
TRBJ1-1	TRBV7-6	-	ASSYLRPPRRGSTEAF
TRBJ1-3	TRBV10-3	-	AISANAATGNTIY
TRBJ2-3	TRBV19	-	ATSWQGGGPDTQY
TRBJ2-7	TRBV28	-	ASSLRLVGGTYEQY
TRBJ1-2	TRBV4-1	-	ASSQAGVANYGYT
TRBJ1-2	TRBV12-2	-	ASRPGQGPEHYGYT
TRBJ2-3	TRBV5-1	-	ASSTGQPTDTQY
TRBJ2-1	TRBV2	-	ASSEMNEQF
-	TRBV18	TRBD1	ASSRGQAYEQY
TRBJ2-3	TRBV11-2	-	ASSLGTSTDTQY
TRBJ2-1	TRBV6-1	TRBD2	ASSDRRTSDYNEQF
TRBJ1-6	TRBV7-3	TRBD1	ASSFDGTGDSPLH
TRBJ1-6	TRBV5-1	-	ASSLTPVNNSPLH
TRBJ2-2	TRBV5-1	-	ASSLVWGRDNTGELF
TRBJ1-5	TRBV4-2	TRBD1	ASSQAPGGTTQPQH
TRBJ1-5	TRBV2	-	ASREGPGNQPQH
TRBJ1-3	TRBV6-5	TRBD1	ASSRTGSGNTIY
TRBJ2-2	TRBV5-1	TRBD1	ASSPGATGGDTGELF
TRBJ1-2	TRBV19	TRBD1	ASSMRTGPYGYT
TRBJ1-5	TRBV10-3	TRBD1	AISESWGQHNQPQH
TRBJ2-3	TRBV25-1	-	ASSATRSSTDTQY
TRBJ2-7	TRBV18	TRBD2	ASSPGLAGVNEQY
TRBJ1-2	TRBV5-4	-	ASSPDSRGYT
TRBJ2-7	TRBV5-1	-	ASSVDRHEQY
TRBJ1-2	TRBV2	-	ASSVHTGLYGYT
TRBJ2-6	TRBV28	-	ASSPGAQGSGANVLT
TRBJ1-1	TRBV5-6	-	ASSWRVGNTEAF
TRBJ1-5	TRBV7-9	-	ASSDGTYSNQPQH
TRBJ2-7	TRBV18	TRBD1	ASSPAPGGEQY
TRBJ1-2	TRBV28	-	ASSFPQTYGYT
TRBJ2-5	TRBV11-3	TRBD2	ASSFGTSGQETQY
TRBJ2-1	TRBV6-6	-	ASTRPPASNEQF
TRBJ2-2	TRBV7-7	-	ASSRDGALGTGELF
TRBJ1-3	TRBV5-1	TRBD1	ASSLTGDGNTIY
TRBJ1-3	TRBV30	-	AWSPPNVSGNTIY
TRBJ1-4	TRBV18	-	ASSPSQGGATEKLF
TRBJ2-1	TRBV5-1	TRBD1	ASTWFGQVYRSSYNEQF
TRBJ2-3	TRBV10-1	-	ASSAPGFEPQY
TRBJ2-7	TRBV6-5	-	ASSRDPGREQY
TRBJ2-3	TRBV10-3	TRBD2	AIARAGGQADTQY
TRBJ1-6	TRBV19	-	ASSQRVLVSYNSPLH
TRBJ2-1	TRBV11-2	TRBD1	ASSTGQVYNEQF
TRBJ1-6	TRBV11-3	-	ASSCNDRQDYNSPLH
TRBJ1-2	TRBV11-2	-	ASSLPGVNGYT
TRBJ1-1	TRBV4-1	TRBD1	ASSLGQGAGTEAF
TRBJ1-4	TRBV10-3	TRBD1	AIRPGTGEKLF
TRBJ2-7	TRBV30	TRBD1	AWSVYGQGNSYEQY
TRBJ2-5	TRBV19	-	ASAARSGETQY
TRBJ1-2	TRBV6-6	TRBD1	ASSYPGQGEHGYT
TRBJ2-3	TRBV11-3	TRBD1	ASSSDRASDTQY
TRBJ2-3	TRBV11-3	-	ASSFGSADTQY
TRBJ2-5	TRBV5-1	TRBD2	ASSPTSGVPTQY
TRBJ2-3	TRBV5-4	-	ASSLEGRADTQY
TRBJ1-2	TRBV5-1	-	ASSLEQGGYGYT